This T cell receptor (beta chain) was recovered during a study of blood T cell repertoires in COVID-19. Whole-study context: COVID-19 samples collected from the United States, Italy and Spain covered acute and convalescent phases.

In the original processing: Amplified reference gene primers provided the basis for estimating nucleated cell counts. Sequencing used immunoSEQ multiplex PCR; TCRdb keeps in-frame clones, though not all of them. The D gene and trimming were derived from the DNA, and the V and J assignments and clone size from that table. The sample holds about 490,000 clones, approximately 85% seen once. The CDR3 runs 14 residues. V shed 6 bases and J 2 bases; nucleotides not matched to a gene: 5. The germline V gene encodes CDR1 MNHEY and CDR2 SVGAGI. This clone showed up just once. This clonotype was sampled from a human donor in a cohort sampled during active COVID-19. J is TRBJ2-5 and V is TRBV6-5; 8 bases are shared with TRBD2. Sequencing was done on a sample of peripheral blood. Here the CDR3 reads CASRRGAFQETQYF. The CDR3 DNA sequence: TGTGCCAGCAGGCGGGGGGCCTTTCAAGAGACCCAGTACTTC.